What follows are 20 T cell receptor beta chains derived from one specimen sequenced in a study of blood T cell repertoires in COVID-19. Sequencing was performed with immunoSEQ multiplex PCR; in TCRdb, only in-frame clones are kept and a portion is missing. The sample records a few hundred thousand clones, about nine tenths being singletons. Sequencing was done on a sample of PBMCs or T cells enriched from blood (not recorded which). The receptor source for this set is a woman aged 50 to 60 who had recovered from COVID-19.

The rearrangement links TRBV28 to TRBJ2-7; 8 bases are shared with TRBD1. Germline V CDR1 and CDR2: MDHEN, SYDVKM. The J segment lost 3 bases and the V segment lost 6 bases, leaving 10 bases of the junction unmatched. This CDR3 is built from 15 residues. CDR3 protein: CASRPPGTGGYEQYF. The CDR3 DNA sequence: TGTGCCAGCAGACCCCCAGGGACAGGAGGCTACGAGCAGTACTTC.

This chain links TRBV18 with TRBJ2-7; D remains ambiguous. Per the germline V gene, CDR1 is KGHSH and CDR2 is LQKENI. V lost 4 bases, J lost 2 bases, and 9 bases lay in between. The CDR3 runs 13 residues. The CDR3 DNA reads as TGTGCCAGCTCACAACAGCTTACCTACGAGCAGTACTTC. Amino acids: CASSQQLTYEQYF.

This chain uses TRBV19 with TRBJ2-1, with D possibly being TRBD2 (5 bases). The CDR3 contains 15 residues. Trimming shortened V by 7 bases and J by 4 bases, and 17 bases separated the two germline ends. CDR1 is LNHDA and CDR2 is SQIVND in the germline V gene (reference sequence). The CDR3 DNA reads TGTGCCAGTAAGTTGACGAGCGGTACATACAATGAGCAGTTCTTC. As protein: CASKLTSGTYNEQFF.

This clone appeared a single time. J is TRBJ1-3 and V is TRBV30, with a tentative D call TRBD1 (6 bases). Germline assignment: CDR1 GTSNPN and CDR2 SVGIG (reference sequence). The CDR3 covers 14 residues. V was pared by 3 bases and J by 2 bases, with 11 bases between. In nucleotides, the CDR3 is TGTGCCTGGAGGCCCAGGGGTACTGGAAACACCATATATTTT. Residues: CAWRPRGTGNTIYF.

This rearrangement joins TRBV28 to TRBJ2-7; D remains ambiguous. V dropped 0 bases and J dropped 7 bases, with 4 bases sitting between them. CDR1 MDHEN and CDR2 SYDVKM come from the germline V gene. The CDR3 runs to 11 residues. The CDR3, as DNA: TGTGCCAGCAGTTTATGGGCTGAGCAGTACTTC. Amino acids: CASSLWAEQYF.

This rearrangement joins TRBV10-3 to TRBJ1-2; D remains ambiguous. Germline CDR1 and CDR2: ENHRY and SYGVKD. The ends were cut back, 3 bases at V and 3 bases at J, with 8 bases in the middle. The CDR3 contains 13 residues. The CDR3 DNA reads TGTGCCATCAGTGATGTGGCCTACTATGGCTACACCTTC. The encoded protein is CAISDVAYYGYTF.

This clone came up a few times. The CDR3 loop is CASSIKLGATTQYF. The CDR3 nucleotides are TGTGCCAGTAGTATAAAGTTAGGAGCTACGACCCAGTACTTC. The chain is built from TRBV19 and TRBJ2-5, with unresolved D. Germline CDR1 LNHDA, CDR2 SQIVND (reference sequence). The CDR3 length is 14 residues. V dropped 2 bases and J dropped 7 bases, with 14 bases sitting between them.

The chain joins TRBV9 to TRBJ1-1; weak D call: TRBD1 (5 bases). Deletions cut 3 bases from V and 1 base from J, with 16 bases between. Germline CDR1 reads SGDLS; CDR2 reads YYNGEE. This CDR3 region has 16 residues. CDR3 nucleotide sequence: TGTGCCAGCAGCGCCCTACATCGCAGGGAGAACACTGAAGCTTTCTTT. It translates to CASSALHRRENTEAFF.

The chain is built from TRBV6-5 and TRBJ1-2, with TRBD1 matching 10 bases. J was trimmed by 6 bases and V by 8 bases; bases with no gene match: 6. This CDR3 has 13 amino acids. Germline CDR1 MNHEY, CDR2 SVGAGI. The CDR3 here is CASRNDRGHGYTF. CDR3 sequence (DNA): TGTGCCAGCCGGAACGACAGGGGGCATGGCTACACCTTC.

This clone was detected only a few times. This chain joins TRBV2 and TRBJ1-5; no firm D call. Germline assignment: CDR1 SNHLY and CDR2 FYNNEI. The V end was cut by 1 base, the J end by 4 bases, with 8 bases between. This CDR3 spans 14 amino acids. The CDR3 spells CASSEEQVNQPQHF. CDR3 DNA sequence: TGTGCCAGCAGTGAAGAGCAAGTAAATCAGCCCCAGCATTTT.

The chain employs TRBV18 and TRBJ1-6; D might be TRBD1 (6 bases). The germline V and J ends were trimmed by 3 bases and 5 bases, with 14 bases remaining between them. Germline values: CDR1 KGHSH, CDR2 LQKENI. This CDR3 is built from 16 residues. CDR3 nucleotides: TGTGCCAGCTCACCCCGAGACAGGACACATAATTCACCCCTCCACTTT. Protein: CASSPRDRTHNSPLHF.

The gene calls are TRBV7-2 and TRBJ2-5, with D unclear. Looked up from germline, CDR1 is SGHTA and CDR2 is FQGNSA. V was pared by 3 bases and J by 5 bases, with 4 bases between. The CDR3 has 11 amino acids. The DNA for the CDR3 is TGTGCCAGCAGCTTCTCGGAGACCCAGTACTTC. Residues: CASSFSETQYF.

This sequence joins TRBV15 and TRBJ1-2, with TRBD1 matching over 7 bases. CDR3 size: 18 residues. Per the germline V gene, CDR1 is LNHNV and CDR2 is YYDKDF (reference sequence). Unmatched junction bases numbered 13, after V lost 0 bases and J lost 3 bases. The CDR3 sequence is CATSRDLAGGAWDYGYTF. CDR3 nucleotides: TGTGCCACCAGCAGAGATCTGGCAGGGGGTGCATGGGACTATGGCTACACCTTC.

This sequence joins TRBV18 and TRBJ2-3; 7 bases line up with TRBD1. The CDR3 runs to 16 residues. V was clipped by 0 bases and J by 2 bases; unmatched bases: 5. CDR1 and CDR2 (germline): KGHSH, LQKENI. CDR3 in DNA: TGTGCCAGCTCACCACCGACAGGGCGGAACACAGATACGCAGTATTTT. Translated, it gives CASSPPTGRNTDTQYF.

V usage is TRBV30 and J usage is TRBJ1-5; 7 bases fit TRBD1. The CDR3 has 14 amino acids. J was trimmed by 4 bases and V by 1 base; bases with no gene match: 4. CDR1 is GTSNPN, CDR2 SVGIG, per germline (reference sequence). The CDR3 is CAWSGGQTNQPQHF. The DNA for the CDR3 is TGTGCCTGGAGTGGGGGACAGACTAATCAGCCCCAGCATTTT.

The V gene is TRBV19, the J gene TRBJ1-2, with D uncertain. The CDR3 sequence is 14 residues long. CDR1 and CDR2 (germline): LNHDA, SQIVND (reference sequence). Trimming took 5 bases from V and 4 from J, leaving 14 bases between them. The CDR3 region has the DNA TGTGCCAGTAGTTGGGCCGTCGAGACCTATGGCTACACCTTC. Residues: CASSWAVETYGYTF.

For the CDR3, the DNA is TGTGCCACTCTCGGGGGGGGCTACGAGCAGTACTTC. It translates to CATLGGGYEQYF. J is TRBJ2-7 and V is TRBV28, with 8 positions matching TRBD2. The CDR3 loop spans 12 amino acids. The germline V gene has CDR1 MDHEN and CDR2 SYDVKM. The trim removed 10 bases at V and 3 bases at J, leaving 5 bases unmatched.

This clone was recorded a few times. V usage is TRBV27 and J usage is TRBJ1-2; D is unresolved. The V gene's germline CDR1 is MNHEY and CDR2 SMNVEV (reference sequence). V lost 4 bases and J lost 6, with 12 bases in between. The CDR3 consists of 13 residues. DNA of the CDR3: TGTGCCAGCAGTTCCCAGGATTTCCATGGCTACACCTTC. Translated: CASSSQDFHGYTF.

In this sample, this clone turned up a few times. The genes are TRBV6-2 or TRBV6-3 and TRBJ1-1; TRBD1 matches at 8 bases. The CDR3 covers 16 residues. V trimming: 6 bases; J trimming: 1 base; junction bases outside the gene matches: 10. Germline V lookup: CDR1 MNHEY, CDR2 SVGEGT. The CDR3 DNA sequence: TGTGCCAGCAGCTCGATGTCCGGGACAGGGAACACTGAAGCTTTCTTT. This codes for CASSSMSGTGNTEAFF.

The V and J genes are TRBV20-1 and TRBJ2-7, with D uncertain. The CDR3 extends over 11 amino acids. Trimming left V 3 bases short and J 4 bases short, with 7 bases between. Germline V lookup: CDR1 DFQATT, CDR2 SNEGSKA (reference sequence). The CDR3 region is CSASFPYEQYF. The CDR3 DNA reads as TGCAGTGCTAGTTTCCCGTACGAGCAGTACTTC.